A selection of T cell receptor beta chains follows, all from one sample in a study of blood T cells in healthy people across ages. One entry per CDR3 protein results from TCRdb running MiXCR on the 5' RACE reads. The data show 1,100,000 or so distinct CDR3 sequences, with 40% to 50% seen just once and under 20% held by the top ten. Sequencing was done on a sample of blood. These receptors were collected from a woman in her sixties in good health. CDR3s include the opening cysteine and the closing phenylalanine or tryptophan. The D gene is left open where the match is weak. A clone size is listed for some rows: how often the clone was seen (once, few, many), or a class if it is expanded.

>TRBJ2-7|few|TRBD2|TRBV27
TGTGCCAGCAGTGGGGGGGGGTTCATAAACGAGCAGTACTTC
CASSGGGFINEQYF
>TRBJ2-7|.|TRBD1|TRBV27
TGTGCCAGCAGTTGGGACAGTTTGGGCTCCTACGAGCAGTACTTC
CASSWDSLGSYEQYF
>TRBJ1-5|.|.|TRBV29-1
TGCAGCGTTGAAGATCTTAGGGGTAGCAATCAGCCCCAGCATTTT
CSVEDLRGSNQPQHF
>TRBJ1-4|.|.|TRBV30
TGTGCCTGGGGGGGAGGAAAACTGTTTTTT
CAWGGGKLFF
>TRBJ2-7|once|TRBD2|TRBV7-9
TGTGCCAACAGCTCGGGCAGCGGGAGGGCCATTAACGAGCAGTACTTC
CANSSGSGRAINEQYF
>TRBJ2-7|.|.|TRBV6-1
TGTGCCAGCGAGGACCTCCTATCCTACGAGCAGTACTTC
CASEDLLSYEQYF
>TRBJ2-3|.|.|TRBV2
TGTGCCAGCACGCTGTCCACAGATACGCAGTATTTT
CASTLSTDTQYF
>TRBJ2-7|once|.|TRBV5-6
TGTGCCAGCAGCCCGTGGGGGGCTGGATACGAGCAGTACTTC
CASSPWGAGYEQYF
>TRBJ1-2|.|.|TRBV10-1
TGCGCCAGCAGTGACCGGGGCAGCTATGGCTACACCTTC
CASSDRGSYGYTF
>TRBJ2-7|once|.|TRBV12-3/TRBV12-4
TGTGCCAGCAGTTTAGGCATGATCTACGAGCAGTACTTC
CASSLGMIYEQYF
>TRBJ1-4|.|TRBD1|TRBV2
TGTGCCAGCAGTGACTTACAGGGGGCTGGGGAAAAACTGTTTTTT
CASSDLQGAGEKLFF
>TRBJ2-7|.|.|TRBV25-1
TGTGCCAGCAGTGACATTTGGGGCAATGAGCAGTACTTC
CASSDIWGNEQYF
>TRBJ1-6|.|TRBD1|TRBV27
TGTGCCAGCAGTGCCGCAGGGGGTTCACCCCTCCACTTT
CASSAAGGSPLHF
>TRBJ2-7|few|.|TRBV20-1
TGCAGTGACCAACTAGCTCGGGAGCAGTACTTC
CSDQLAREQYF
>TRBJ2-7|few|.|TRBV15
TGTGCCACCAGCAGATCTCAGGGCTACGAGCAGTACTTC
CATSRSQGYEQYF
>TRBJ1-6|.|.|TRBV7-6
TGTGCCAGCAGCTCCCGGGTCGGGGCAGGAGAGAGTCCCCTCCACTTT
CASSSRVGAGESPLHF
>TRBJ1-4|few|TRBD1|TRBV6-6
TGTGCCAGCAGTGGACAGGGAGAAAAACTGTTTTTT
CASSGQGEKLFF
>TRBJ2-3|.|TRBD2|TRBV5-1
TGCGCCAGCAGCGCCCTAGCGGGGAGAAACACAGATACGCAGTATTTT
CASSALAGRNTDTQYF
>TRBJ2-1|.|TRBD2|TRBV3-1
TGTGCCAGCAGCCCGTCCGGGACTAGCGGGTCCCGGGAGCAGTTCTTC
CASSPSGTSGSREQFF
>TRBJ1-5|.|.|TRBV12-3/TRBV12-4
TGTGCCAGCAGCCCCTTCGGGGGGCAGGGACAGCCCCAGCATTTT
CASSPFGGQGQPQHF
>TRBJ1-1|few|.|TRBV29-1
TGCAGTCACGGACGGAACACTGAAGCTTTCTTT
CSHGRNTEAFF
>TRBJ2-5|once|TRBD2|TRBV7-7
TGTGCCAGCAGCTCCACTGGACTAGCGGGACAAGAGACCCAGTACTTC
CASSSTGLAGQETQYF
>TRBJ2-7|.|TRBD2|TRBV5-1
TGCGCCAGCAGCAACGGACGAGCGGGATCCTACGAGCAGTACTTC
CASSNGRAGSYEQYF
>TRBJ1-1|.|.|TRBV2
TGTGCCAGCAAGGGGGAGTATAACACTGAAGCTTTCTTT
CASKGEYNTEAFF
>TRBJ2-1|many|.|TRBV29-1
TGCAGCGTTGGGGAAGCGGTGTCTAATGGTGAGCAGTTCTTC
CSVGEAVSNGEQFF
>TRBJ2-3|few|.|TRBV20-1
TGCAGTGCTGGGTCCCGGCATGTCGGCACAGATACGCAGTATTTT
CSAGSRHVGTDTQYF
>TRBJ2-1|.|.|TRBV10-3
TGTACCATCAGTGAGTCGAGGTCAAAAGAGACCCAGTTCTTC
CTISESRSKETQFF
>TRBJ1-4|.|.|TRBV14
TGTGCCAGCAGCCAAGATCAGATAGGGGGAGAAAAACTGTTTTTT
CASSQDQIGGEKLFF
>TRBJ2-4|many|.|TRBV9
TGTGCCAGCAGTCCCGAGGGACCCCAGCACATTCAGTACTTC
CASSPEGPQHIQYF
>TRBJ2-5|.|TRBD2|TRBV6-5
TGTGCCAGCAGTTACTCGAAGGGACTAGCTGCCCAGTACTTC
CASSYSKGLAAQYF
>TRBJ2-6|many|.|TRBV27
TGTGCCAGCAGTTTACAGGGAACTGGGGCCAACGTCCTGACTTTC
CASSLQGTGANVLTF
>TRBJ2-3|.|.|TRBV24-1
TGTGCCACCAGTGAAGGAGGGGCTGGCACAGATATGCAGTATTTT
CATSEGGAGTDMQYF
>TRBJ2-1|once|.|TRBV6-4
TGTGCCAGCAGTGACTCTCTCACGAGGAATGAGCAGTTCTTC
CASSDSLTRNEQFF
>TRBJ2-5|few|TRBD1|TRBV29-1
TGCAGCGTTGCCGGGACAGCGGAGAGCCAAGAGACCCAGTACTTC
CSVAGTAESQETQYF
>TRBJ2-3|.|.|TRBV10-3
TGTGCCATCAGTGAGGCCGGGATTGGCACAGAGACGCAGTATTTT
CAISEAGIGTETQYF
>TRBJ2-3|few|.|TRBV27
TGTGCCAGCAGTCCTCGGGACTTCACAGATACGCAGTATTTT
CASSPRDFTDTQYF
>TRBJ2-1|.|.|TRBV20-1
TGCAGTGCTAGACCCTGGCTAGTCAGGGATGAGCAGTTCTTC
CSARPWLVRDEQFF
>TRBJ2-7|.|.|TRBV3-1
TGTGCCAGCAGCCAAGAAGCCGGCTCTCCCTCCTACGAGCAGTACTTC
CASSQEAGSPSYEQYF
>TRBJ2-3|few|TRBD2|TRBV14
TGTGCCAGCAGCCGGACTAGCGGGAGAGGGGCAGATACGCAGTATTTT
CASSRTSGRGADTQYF
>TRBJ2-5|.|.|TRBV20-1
TGCAGTGCTACCGACAAAAACAGGGAGGGGACCCAGTACTTC
CSATDKNREGTQYF
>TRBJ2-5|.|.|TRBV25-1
TGTGCCAGCAGTGGGGGACCGCAATTTAAAGAGACCCAGTACTTC
CASSGGPQFKETQYF
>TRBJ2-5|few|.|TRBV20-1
TGCAGTGCTAACAGAGTCCAAGAGACCCAGTACTTC
CSANRVQETQYF
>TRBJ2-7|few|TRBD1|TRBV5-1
TGCGCCAGCAGGAACAGACAGGGAACCTACGAGCAGTACTTC
CASRNRQGTYEQYF
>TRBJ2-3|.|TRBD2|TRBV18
TGTGCCAGCTCGCCCCTAGCGGGAGGATTCTCAGATACGCAGTATTTT
CASSPLAGGFSDTQYF
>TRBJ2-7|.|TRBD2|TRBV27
TGTGCCAGCAGTTCCCTAGCGGGAGGGATCTCCTACGAGCAGTACTTC
CASSSLAGGISYEQYF
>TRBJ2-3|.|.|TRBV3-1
TGTGCCAGCAGCATAGACAGGTATACGCAGTATTTT
CASSIDRYTQYF
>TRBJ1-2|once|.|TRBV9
TGTGTCAGCAAAAGTACCGGCTACACCTTC
CVSKSTGYTF
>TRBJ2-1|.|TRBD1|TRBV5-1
TGCGCCAGCAGCTTGGATGCGGACAGGGGGAGACATGAGCAGTTCTTC
CASSLDADRGRHEQFF
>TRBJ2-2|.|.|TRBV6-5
TGTGCCAGTAGGGTGGTCTTGCGTGGGGAGCTGTTTTTT
CASRVVLRGELFF
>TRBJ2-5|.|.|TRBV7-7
TGTGCCAGCAGCCACCTCGTAGAGACCCAGTACTTC
CASSHLVETQYF
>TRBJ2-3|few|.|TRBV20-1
TGCAGTGCTAGGGAGGGTAGCCAGCAGGAAGATACGCAGTATTTT
CSAREGSQQEDTQYF
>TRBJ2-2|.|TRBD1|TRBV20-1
TGCAGTGCTGGGACAGGCTACACCGGGGAGCTGTTTTTT
CSAGTGYTGELFF
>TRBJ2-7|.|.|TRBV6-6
TGTGCCATCAGTTACGTAACAGGTTCCTACGAGCAGTACTTC
CAISYVTGSYEQYF
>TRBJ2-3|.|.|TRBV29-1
TGCAGCGTAGGTCACCACGGAGATACGCAGTATTTT
CSVGHHGDTQYF
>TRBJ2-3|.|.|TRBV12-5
TGTGCTAGTAGGATCACAGATACGCAGTATTTT
CASRITDTQYF
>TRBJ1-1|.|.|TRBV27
TGTGCCAGCAGTTGTCCCTATCGCACTGAAGCTTTCTTT
CASSCPYRTEAFF
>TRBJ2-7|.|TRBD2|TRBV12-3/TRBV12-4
TGTGCCAGCGGGTGGGGGGGCTACGAGCAGTACTTC
CASGWGGYEQYF
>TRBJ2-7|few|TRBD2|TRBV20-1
TGCAGTGCCGACTCAGCGGGAGTTAACGAGCAGTACTTC
CSADSAGVNEQYF
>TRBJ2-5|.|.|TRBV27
TGTGCCAGCAGGCCGTTTAGATGGGCGGAGACCCAGTACTTC
CASRPFRWAETQYF